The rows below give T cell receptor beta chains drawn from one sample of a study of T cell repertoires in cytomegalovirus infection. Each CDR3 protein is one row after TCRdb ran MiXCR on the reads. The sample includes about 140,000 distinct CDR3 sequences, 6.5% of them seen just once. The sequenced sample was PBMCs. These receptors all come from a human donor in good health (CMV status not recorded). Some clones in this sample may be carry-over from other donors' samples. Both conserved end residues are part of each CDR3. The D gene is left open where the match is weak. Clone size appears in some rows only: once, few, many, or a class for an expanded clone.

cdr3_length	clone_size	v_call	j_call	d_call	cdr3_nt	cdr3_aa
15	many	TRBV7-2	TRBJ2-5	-	TGTGCCAGCAGCGCCCACCAGGGGAAACAAGAGACCCAGTACTTC	CASSAHQGKQETQYF
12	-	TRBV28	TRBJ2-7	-	TGTGCCAGCCAACAGGGTCCGGGCGAGCAGTACTTC	CASQQGPGEQYF
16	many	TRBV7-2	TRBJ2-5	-	TGTGCCAGCAGCGCTCCCAGGGGGGGGCGGGAAGAGACCCAGTACTTC	CASSAPRGGREETQYF
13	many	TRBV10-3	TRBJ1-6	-	TGTGCCATCAGCCGGGATTATAATTCACCCCTCCACTTT	CAISRDYNSPLHF
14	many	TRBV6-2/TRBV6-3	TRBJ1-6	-	TGTGCCAGCAGTCACCCGGGTGGTGAATCACCCCTCCACTTT	CASSHPGGESPLHF
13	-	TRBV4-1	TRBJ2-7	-	TGCGCCAGCAGCCAAGCTTTAGGGCACGAGCAGTACTTC	CASSQALGHEQYF
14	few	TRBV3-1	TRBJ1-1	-	TGTGCCAGCAGCCGGACAGACCGGAGAACTGAAGCTTTCTTT	CASSRTDRRTEAFF
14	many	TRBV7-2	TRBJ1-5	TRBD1	TGTGCCAGCAGCTCGCGACAGGGCTCTCAGCCCCAGCATTTT	CASSSRQGSQPQHF
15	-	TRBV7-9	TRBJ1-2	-	TGTGCCAGCAGCTTAGCCGGGAGGGGAAGCTATGGCTACACCTTC	CASSLAGRGSYGYTF
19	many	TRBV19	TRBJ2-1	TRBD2	TGTGCCAGTAGTACCTCGGGACTAGCGGGGGGGTTCGGATACAATGAGCAGTTCTTC	CASSTSGLAGGFGYNEQFF
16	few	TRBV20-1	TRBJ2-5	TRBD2	TGCAGTGCTAGTATTCTAGCGGGGGGGCCGCAAGAGACCCAGTACTTC	CSASILAGGPQETQYF
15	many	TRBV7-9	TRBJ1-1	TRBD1	TGTGCCAGCAGTTGGGCAGGGGGCGCAGGCACTGAAGCTTTCTTT	CASSWAGGAGTEAFF
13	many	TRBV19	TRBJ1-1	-	TGTGCCAGTAGTAGTCAAGTGGGAACTGAAGCTTTCTTT	CASSSQVGTEAFF
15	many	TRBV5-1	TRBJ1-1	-	TGCGCCAGCAGCTTTTTCGGGGGGCAGGGCACTGAAGCTTTCTTT	CASSFFGGQGTEAFF
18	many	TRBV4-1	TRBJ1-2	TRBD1	TGCGCCAGCAGCCACGACCTGATCCGGACAGGCGGAACCTATGGCTACACCTTC	CASSHDLIRTGGTYGYTF
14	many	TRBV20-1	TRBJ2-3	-	TGCAGTGCTCTAAACGGGGTTGGCGCAGATACGCAGTATTTT	CSALNGVGADTQYF
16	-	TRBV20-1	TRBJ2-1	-	TGCAGTGCTAGAGCCGGGGAGTGGGTCGGGGGAGAGACCCAGTTCTTC	CSARAGEWVGGETQFF
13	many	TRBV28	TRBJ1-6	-	TGTGCCAGCAGACGACCATCCGGGACACCCCTCCACTTT	CASRRPSGTPLHF
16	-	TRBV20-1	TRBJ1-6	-	TGCAGTGCTAGAGATCTACAATCCGGACCCTGGGGATCCCTCCACTTT	CSARDLQSGPWGSLHF
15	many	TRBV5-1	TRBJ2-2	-	TGCGCCAGCAGCTCCGGGCGCAGGATCACCGGGGAGCTGTTTTTT	CASSSGRRITGELFF
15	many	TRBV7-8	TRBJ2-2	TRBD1	TGTGCCAGCAGCGCTACAGGGGCGAACACCGGGGAGCTGTTTTTT	CASSATGANTGELFF
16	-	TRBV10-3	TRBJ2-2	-	TGTGCCATCAGTGATCGAGGGGGTCTCAACACCGGGGAGCTGTTTTTT	CAISDRGGLNTGELFF
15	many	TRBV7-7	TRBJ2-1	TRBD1	TGTGCCAGCAGCTTAGAGGGACAGGGGTACAATGAGCAGTTCTTC	CASSLEGQGYNEQFF
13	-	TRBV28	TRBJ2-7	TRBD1	TGTGCCAGCAGTTTAACCACAGGGGGCGAGCAGTACTTC	CASSLTTGGEQYF
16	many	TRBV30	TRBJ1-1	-	TGTGCCTGGACCACCGGGACCTCGGCCGGTTACACTGAAGCTTTCTTT	CAWTTGTSAGYTEAFF
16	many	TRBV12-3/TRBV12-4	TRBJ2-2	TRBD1	TGTGCCAGCAGTTTAGAGGACAGGTCGATGACCGGGGAGCTGTTTTTT	CASSLEDRSMTGELFF
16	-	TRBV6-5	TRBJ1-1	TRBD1	TGTGCCAGCAGTTACACGGTAGGGGGCTTCGGCACTGAAGCTTTCTTT	CASSYTVGGFGTEAFF
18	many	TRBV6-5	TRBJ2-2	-	TGTGCCAGCAGTTACTCGAGGTCCCAGCGGTCGAACACCGGGGAGCTGTTTTTT	CASSYSRSQRSNTGELFF
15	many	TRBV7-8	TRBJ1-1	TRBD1	TGTGCCAGCAGCCAAACCGGGACAGGGGGCACTGAAGCTTTCTTT	CASSQTGTGGTEAFF
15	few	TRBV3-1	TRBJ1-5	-	TGTGCCAGCAGCCAATCCCTTTATAGCAATCAGCCCCAGCATTTT	CASSQSLYSNQPQHF
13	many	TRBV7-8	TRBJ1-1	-	TGTGCCAGCAGCTTAATAATGAACACTGAAGCTTTCTTT	CASSLIMNTEAFF
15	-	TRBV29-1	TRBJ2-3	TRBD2	TGCAGCGTCTTACTAGCGGGCGGTGGCACAGATACGCAGTATTTT	CSVLLAGGGTDTQYF
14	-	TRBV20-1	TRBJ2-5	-	TGCAGTGCTAGAGACCGGGGCCTACAAGAGACCCAGTACTTC	CSARDRGLQETQYF
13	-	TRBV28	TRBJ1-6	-	TGTGCCAGCTTCCGGGACCGACGTTCACCCCTCCACTTT	CASFRDRRSPLHF
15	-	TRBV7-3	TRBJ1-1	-	TGTGCCAGCAGCTTAACCGGGGAAGATTACACTGAAGCTTTCTTT	CASSLTGEDYTEAFF
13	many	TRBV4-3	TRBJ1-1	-	TGCGCCAGCAGCCAAGGGAGTAACACTGAAGCTTTCTTT	CASSQGSNTEAFF
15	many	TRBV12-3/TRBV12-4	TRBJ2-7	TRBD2	TGTGCCAGCAGCCATGCTAGCGGGGGGGCCTACGAGCAGTACTTC	CASSHASGGAYEQYF
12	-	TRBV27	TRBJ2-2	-	TGTGCCAGCAGTTTCTCCACCGGGGAGCTGTTTTTT	CASSFSTGELFF
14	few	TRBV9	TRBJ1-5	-	TGTGCCAGCAGCGTCGACACTTCAGGGCAGCCCCAGCATTTT	CASSVDTSGQPQHF
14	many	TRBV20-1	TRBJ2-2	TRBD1	TGCAGTGCTTCAAAGGGACAGTACACCGGGGAGCTGTTTTTT	CSASKGQYTGELFF
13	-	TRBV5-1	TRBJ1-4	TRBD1	TGCGCCAGCAGCCAGGGGGGCTTGGAAAAACTGTTTTTT	CASSQGGLEKLFF